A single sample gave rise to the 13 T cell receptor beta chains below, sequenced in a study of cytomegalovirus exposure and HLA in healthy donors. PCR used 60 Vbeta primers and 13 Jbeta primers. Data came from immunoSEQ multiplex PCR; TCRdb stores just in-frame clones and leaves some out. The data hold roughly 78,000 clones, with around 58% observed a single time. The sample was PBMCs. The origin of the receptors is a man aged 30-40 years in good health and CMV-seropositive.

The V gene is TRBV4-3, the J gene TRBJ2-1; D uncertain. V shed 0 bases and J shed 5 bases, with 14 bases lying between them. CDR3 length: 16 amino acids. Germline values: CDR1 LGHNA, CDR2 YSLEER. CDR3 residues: CASSQDPFTRHNEQFF. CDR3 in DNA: TGCGCCAGCAGCCAAGATCCCTTTACTCGCCACAATGAGCAGTTCTTC.

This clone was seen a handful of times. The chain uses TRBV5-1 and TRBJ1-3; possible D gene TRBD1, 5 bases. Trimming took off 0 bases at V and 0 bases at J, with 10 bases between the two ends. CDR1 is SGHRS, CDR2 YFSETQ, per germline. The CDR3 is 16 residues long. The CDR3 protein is CASSLGSGDSGNTIYF. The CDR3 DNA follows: TGCGCCAGCAGCTTGGGCTCGGGGGACTCTGGAAACACCATATATTTT.

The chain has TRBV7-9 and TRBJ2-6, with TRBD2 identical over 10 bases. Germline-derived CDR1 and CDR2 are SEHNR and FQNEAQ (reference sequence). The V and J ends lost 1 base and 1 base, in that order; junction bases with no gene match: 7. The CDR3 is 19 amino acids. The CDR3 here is CASSLGLAGENSGANVLTF. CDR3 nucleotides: TGTGCCAGCAGCTTAGGCCTAGCGGGGGAAAATTCTGGGGCCAACGTCCTGACTTTC.

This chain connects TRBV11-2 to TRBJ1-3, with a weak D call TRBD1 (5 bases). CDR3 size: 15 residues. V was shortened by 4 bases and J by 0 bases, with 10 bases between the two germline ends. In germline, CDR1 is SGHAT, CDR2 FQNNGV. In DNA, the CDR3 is TGTGCCAGCAGCTACCAGGGTGCCTCTGGAAACACCATATATTTT. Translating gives CASSYQGASGNTIYF.

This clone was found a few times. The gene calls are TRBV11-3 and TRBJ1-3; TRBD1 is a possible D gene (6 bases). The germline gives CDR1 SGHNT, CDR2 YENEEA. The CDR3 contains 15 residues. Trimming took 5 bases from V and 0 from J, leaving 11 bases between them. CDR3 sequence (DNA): TGTGCCAGCAGCCTTGTAGGGGGCTCTGGAAACACCATATATTTT. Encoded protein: CASSLVGGSGNTIYF.

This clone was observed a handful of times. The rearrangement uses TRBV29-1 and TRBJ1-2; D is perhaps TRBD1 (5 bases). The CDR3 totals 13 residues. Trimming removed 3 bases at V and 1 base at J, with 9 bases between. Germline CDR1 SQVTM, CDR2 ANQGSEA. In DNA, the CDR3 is TGCAGCGTTGACCGGGGGATTAACTATGGCTACACCTTC. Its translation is CSVDRGINYGYTF.

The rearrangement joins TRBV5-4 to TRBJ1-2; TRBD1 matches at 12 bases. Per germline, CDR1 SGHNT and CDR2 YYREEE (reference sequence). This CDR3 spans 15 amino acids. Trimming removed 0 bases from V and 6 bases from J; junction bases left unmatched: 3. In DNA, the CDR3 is TGTGCCAGCAGCTTGGCCGGGACAGGGGGCAATGGCTACACCTTC. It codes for CASSLAGTGGNGYTF. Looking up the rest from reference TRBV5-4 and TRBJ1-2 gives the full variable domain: ETGVTQSPTHLIKTRGQQVTLRCSSQSGHNTVSWYQQALGQGPQFIFQYYREEENGRGNFPPRFSGLQFPNYSSELNVNALELDDSALYLCASSLAGTGGNGYTFGSGTRLTVV.

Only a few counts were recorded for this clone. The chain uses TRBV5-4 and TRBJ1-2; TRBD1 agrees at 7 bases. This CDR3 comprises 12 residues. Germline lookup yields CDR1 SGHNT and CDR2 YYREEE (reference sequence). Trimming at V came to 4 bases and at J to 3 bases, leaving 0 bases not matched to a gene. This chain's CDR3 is CASSGTDYGYTF. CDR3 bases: TGTGCCAGCAGCGGGACAGACTATGGCTACACCTTC.

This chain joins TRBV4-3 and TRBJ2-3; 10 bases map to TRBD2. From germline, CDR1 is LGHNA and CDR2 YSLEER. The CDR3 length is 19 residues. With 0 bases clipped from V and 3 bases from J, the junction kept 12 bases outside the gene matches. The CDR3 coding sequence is TGCGCCAGCAGCCAAGAATACTTGGGGGCTAGCGGGAGAACAGATACGCAGTATTTT. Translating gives CASSQEYLGASGRTDTQYF.

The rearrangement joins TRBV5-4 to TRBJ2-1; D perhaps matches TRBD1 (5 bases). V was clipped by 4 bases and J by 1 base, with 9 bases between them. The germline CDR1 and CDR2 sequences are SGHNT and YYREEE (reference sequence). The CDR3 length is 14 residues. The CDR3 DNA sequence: TGTGCCAGCAGCGGGGCAGGGTCCTACAATGAGCAGTTCTTC. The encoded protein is CASSGAGSYNEQFF.

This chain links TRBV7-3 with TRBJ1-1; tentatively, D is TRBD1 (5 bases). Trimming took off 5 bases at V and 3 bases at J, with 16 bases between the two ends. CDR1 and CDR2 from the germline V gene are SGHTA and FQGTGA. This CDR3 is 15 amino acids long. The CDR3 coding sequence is TGTGCCAGCAGCCGGGGCCCGGGAGTGGACACTGAAGCTTTCTTT. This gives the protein CASSRGPGVDTEAFF. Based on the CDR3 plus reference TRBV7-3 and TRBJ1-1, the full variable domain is GAGVSQTPSNKVTEKGKYVELRCDPISGHTALYWYRQSLGQGPEFLIYFQGTGAADDSGLPNDRFFAVRPEGSVSTLKIQRTERGDSAVYLCASSRGPGVDTEAFFGQGTRLTVV.

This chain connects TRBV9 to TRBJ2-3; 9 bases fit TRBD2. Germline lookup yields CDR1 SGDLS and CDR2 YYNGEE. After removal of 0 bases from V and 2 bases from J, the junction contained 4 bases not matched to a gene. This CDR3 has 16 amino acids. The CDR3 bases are TGTGCCAGCAGCGTAGGACTAGCGGAATACACAGATACGCAGTATTTT. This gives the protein CASSVGLAEYTDTQYF. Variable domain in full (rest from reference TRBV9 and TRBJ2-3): DSGVTQTPKHLITATGQRVTLRCSPRSGDLSVYWYQQSLDQGLQFLIQYYNGEERAKGNILERFSAQQFPDLHSELNLSSLELGDSALYFCASSVGLAEYTDTQYFGPGTRLTVL.

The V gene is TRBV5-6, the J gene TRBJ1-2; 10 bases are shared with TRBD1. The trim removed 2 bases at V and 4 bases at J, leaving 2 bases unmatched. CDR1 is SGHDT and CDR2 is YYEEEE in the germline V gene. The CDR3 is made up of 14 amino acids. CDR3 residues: CASSFRDRGYGYTF. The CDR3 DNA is TGTGCCAGCAGCTTTCGGGACAGGGGCTATGGCTACACCTTC.